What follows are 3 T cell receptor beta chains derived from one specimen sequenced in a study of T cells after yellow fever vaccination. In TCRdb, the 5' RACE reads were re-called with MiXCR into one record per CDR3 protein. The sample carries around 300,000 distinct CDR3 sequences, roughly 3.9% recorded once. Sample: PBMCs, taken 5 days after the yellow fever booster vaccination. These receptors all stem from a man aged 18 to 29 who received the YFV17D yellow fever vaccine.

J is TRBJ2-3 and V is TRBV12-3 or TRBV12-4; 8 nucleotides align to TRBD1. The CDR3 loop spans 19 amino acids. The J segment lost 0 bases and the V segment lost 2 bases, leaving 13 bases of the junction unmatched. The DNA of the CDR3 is TGTGCCAGCAGTTTAAAGGGGACAGGCCTCCGCTTAAGCACAGATACGCAGTATTTT. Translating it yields CASSLKGTGLRLSTDTQYF.

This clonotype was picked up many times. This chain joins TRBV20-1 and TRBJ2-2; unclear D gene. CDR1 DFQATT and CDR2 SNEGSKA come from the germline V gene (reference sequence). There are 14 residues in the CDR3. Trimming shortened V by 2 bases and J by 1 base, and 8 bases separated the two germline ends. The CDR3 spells CSARILGNTGELFF. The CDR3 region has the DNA TGCAGTGCTAGAATCCTGGGGAACACCGGGGAGCTGTTTTTT.

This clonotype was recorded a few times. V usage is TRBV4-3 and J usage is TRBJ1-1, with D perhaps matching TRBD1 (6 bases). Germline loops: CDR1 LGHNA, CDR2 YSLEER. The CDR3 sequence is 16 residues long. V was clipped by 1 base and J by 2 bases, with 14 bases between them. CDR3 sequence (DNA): TGCGCCAGCAGCCAAGGCGGGCGCAGGGGAAACACTGAAGCTTTCTTT. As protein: CASSQGGRRGNTEAFF.